This T cell receptor beta chain was captured by sequencing in a study of blood T cell repertoires in COVID-19. Whole-study context: COVID-19 samples, acute and convalescent, were from the United States, Italy and Spain.

Recruits, aged about 18 to 95 years, lived in under 25 US areas. Two consecutive negative NP/OP PCR tests, clearance, or resolved symptoms defined Cohort 3 recovery. Original processing notes: Cell counts per sample came from amplifying reference gene primers. Assay: immunoSEQ multiplex PCR; the TCRdb copy retains only in-frame clones and omits some. That table gives V, J and clone size, and the DNA gave D and trimming. The sample includes around 400,000 clones, around 86% of them seen just once. The CDR3 sequence is 18 residues long. V lost 1 base to trimming and J lost 5 bases, with 23 bases between them. Germline assignment: CDR1 SGHDN and CDR2 FVKESK.

Source material: PBMCs or T cells enriched from blood (not recorded which). This rearrangement joins TRBV14 to TRBJ1-1, with D uncertain. The clonotype comes from a woman in her forties or fifties who had recovered from COVID-19. CDR3 region: CASSQAMTWGVGSTEAFF. The CDR3 nucleotides are TGTGCCAGCAGCCAAGCAATGACCTGGGGAGTAGGGAGTACTGAAGCTTTCTTT.